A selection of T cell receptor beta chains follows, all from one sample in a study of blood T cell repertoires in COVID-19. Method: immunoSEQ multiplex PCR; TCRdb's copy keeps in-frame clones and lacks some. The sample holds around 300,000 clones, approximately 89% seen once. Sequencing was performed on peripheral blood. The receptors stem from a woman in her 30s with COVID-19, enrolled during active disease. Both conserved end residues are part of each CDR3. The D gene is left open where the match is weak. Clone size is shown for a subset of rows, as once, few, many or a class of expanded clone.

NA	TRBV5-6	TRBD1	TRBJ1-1	CASRMTGYTEAFF	TGTGCCAGCAGGATGACAGGGTACACTGAAGCTTTCTTT
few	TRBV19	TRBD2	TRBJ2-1	CASSSGTISLVDEQFF	TGTGCCAGTAGTAGCGGGACTATCTCCCTCGTAGATGAGCAGTTCTTC
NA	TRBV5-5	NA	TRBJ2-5	CASSSEARADQETQYF	TGTGCCAGCAGCTCGGAAGCGAGAGCGGACCAAGAGACCCAGTACTTC
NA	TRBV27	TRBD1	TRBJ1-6	CASSAQTGVKNSPLHF	TGTGCCAGCAGTGCCCAGACAGGGGTAAAGAATTCACCCCTCCACTTT
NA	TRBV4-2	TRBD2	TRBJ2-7	CASSQELAVSYEQYF	TGTGCCAGCAGCCAAGAACTAGCGGTCTCCTACGAGCAGTACTTC
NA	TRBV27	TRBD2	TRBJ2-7	CASSLKTSGTYSYEQYF	TGTGCCAGCAGTTTAAAGACTAGCGGGACGTACTCCTACGAGCAGTACTTC
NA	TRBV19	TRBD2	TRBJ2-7	CASSRLAGIHEQYF	TGTGCCAGTAGTAGACTAGCGGGAATCCACGAGCAGTACTTC
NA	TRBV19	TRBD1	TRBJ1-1	CASGRTGAFRNTEAFF	TGTGCCAGTGGGAGGACAGGGGCTTTTCGGAACACTGAAGCTTTCTTT
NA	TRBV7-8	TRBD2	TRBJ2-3	CASSFLSGRNTDTQYF	TGTGCCAGCAGCTTCCTTAGCGGGAGGAACACAGATACGCAGTATTTT
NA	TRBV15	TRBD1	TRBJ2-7	CATSRWDRKYF	TGTGCCACCAGCAGGTGGGACAGAAAGTACTTC